This is a list of T cell receptor beta chains from one sample in a study of cytomegalovirus exposure and HLA in healthy donors. TCRdb's copy holds only in-frame clones and misses some; the assay was immunoSEQ multiplex PCR. The table has some 200,000 clones, roughly 74% seen once; the top ten hold 1.5% to 2%. The sequencing sample was made of PBMCs. All receptors derive from a woman aged 25 to 45 in good health and CMV-seronegative. CDR3s include the opening cysteine and the closing phenylalanine or tryptophan. Each record gives: J gene, V gene, CDR3 protein.

TRBJ1-2 TRBV28 CASNTLGQGAERTF
TRBJ2-5 TRBV5-4 CASSLGRGGSRETQYF
TRBJ2-1 TRBV5-1 CASSPPRQGNNNEQFF
TRBJ2-5 TRBV7-3 CASSLSLVETQYF
TRBJ2-7 TRBV2 CASRGTGSLYEQYF
TRBJ1-2 TRBV18 CASSPGQGHYGYTF
TRBJ2-7 TRBV6-5 CASSLTDVSYEQYF
TRBJ2-1 TRBV5-1 CASSSQVSNEQFF
TRBJ2-3 TRBV5-4 CASSLGRDTQYF
TRBJ2-1 TRBV5-8 CASSSPFKSGGYNEQFF
TRBJ2-1 TRBV5-6 CASSATGTSEANYNEQFF
TRBJ1-4 TRBV5-1 CASSLGDRVSPTNEKLFF
TRBJ2-3 TRBV5-1 CASSWPGQGADTQYF
TRBJ2-3 TRBV5-1 CASSLLGRSTDTQYF
TRBJ1-1 TRBV5-1 CASSLDSLNTEAFF
TRBJ2-7 TRBV12-5 CASGSRLAGAYEQYF